This T cell receptor beta chain was sequenced during a study of blood T cell repertoires in COVID-19. In the study overall: Both acute and convalescent COVID-19 samples were obtained from the United States, Italy and Spain. Sources were T cells, B-cell-depleted T cells, or PBMCs; the material itself was cDNA or gDNA.

Original processing notes: Counts of nucleated cells, estimated from reference gene primer amplification, were obtained. Sequencing was performed with immunoSEQ multiplex PCR; in TCRdb, only in-frame clones are kept and a portion is missing. That table is the source of V, J and clone size, and D and trimming were worked out from the DNA. Of around 56,000 clones listed, roughly 90% are singletons. This clone has just one count. The material sequenced was peripheral blood. This clonotype was obtained from a human donor in a cohort sampled during active COVID-19.

The CDR3 spells CASSDVGIRNEQFF. The CDR3 nucleotides read TGTGCCAGCAGTGACGTCGGAATCAGGAATGAGCAGTTCTTC. This chain joins TRBV2 and TRBJ2-1; D is unclear. The CDR3 covers 14 residues. V gave up 3 bases and J gave up 7 bases, with 13 bases separating them. Germline V CDR1 and CDR2: SNHLY, FYNNEI.